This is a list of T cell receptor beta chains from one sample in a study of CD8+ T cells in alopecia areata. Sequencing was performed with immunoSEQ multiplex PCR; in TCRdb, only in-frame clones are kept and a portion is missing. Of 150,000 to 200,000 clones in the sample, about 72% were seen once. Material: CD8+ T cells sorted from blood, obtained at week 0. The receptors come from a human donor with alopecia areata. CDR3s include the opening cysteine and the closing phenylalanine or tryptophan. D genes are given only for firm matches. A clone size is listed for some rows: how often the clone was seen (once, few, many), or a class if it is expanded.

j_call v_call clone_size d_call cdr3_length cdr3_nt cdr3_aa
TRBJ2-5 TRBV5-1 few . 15 TGCGCCAGCAGCCCCTACGGCAACAGTCAAGAGACCCAGTACTTC CASSPYGNSQETQYF
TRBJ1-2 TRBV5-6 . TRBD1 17 TGTGCCAGCAGCTCGCACCTCCCGACAGGGGGTAACTATGGCTACACCTTC CASSSHLPTGGNYGYTF
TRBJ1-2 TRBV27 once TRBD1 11 TGTGCCAGCGGACAGGGGACTGGCTACACCTTC CASGQGTGYTF
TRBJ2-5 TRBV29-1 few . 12 TGCAGCGTTGGAGACGACGGAGAGACCCAGTACTTC CSVGDDGETQYF
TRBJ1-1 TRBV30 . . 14 TGTGCCTGGAGTGTGGGGCGAGTGTACACTGAAGCTTTCTTT CAWSVGRVYTEAFF
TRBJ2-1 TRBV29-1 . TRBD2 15 TGCAGCGTTGAACTGGCAGCGGGGGGGCCCTATGAGCAGTTCTTC CSVELAAGGPYEQFF
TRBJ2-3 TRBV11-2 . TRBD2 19 TGTGCCAGCAGCTTAGTGTGGGCTAAGCTAGCGGGGCCCGGAGATACGCAGTATTTT CASSLVWAKLAGPGDTQYF
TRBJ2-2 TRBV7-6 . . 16 TGTGCCAGCAGCACCCCAGTGCCGGGTGGGACCGGGGAGCTGTTTTTT CASSTPVPGGTGELFF
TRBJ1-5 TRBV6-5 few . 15 TGTGCCAGCAGTTACGGGGTCGGATACAATCAGCCCCAGCATTTT CASSYGVGYNQPQHF
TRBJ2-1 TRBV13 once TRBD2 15 TGTGCCAGCACCATTGGACTAGCGGGGAGGAATGAGCAGTTCTTC CASTIGLAGRNEQFF
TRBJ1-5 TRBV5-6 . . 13 TGTGCCAGCAGCTACAGGGAGGAACAGCCCCAGCATTTT CASSYREEQPQHF